One sample yielded the 16 T cell receptor beta chains listed below, sequenced in a study of T cell repertoires in cytomegalovirus infection (dated by TCRdb to between 2018 and 2020). TCRdb names Illumina HiSeq 1500 as the instrument used. TCRdb's own reprocessing of the public reads used fastp at Q25 and MiXCR and kept productive beta chains. When rows share a CDR3 protein, they turn into one entry using the most common DNA and genes. The sample table holds 600,000 to 800,000 distinct CDR3 sequences, of which roughly 26% were seen once. The ten largest clones capture roughly 8% of the sample. What was sequenced was CD8+ T cells from PBMCs. These receptors were taken from a human donor in good health (CMV status not recorded). Some clones in this sample may be carry-over from other donors' samples.

This clonotype was detected ten times or more. J is TRBJ2-3 and V is TRBV11-3; 7 bases are a match to TRBD2. The CDR3 has 17 amino acids. V was pared by 2 bases and J by 2 bases, with 10 bases of the junction left unmatched. CDR1 and CDR2 (germline): SGHNT, YENEEA. CDR3: CASSLSVGGDHTDTQYF. CDR3 DNA sequence: TGTGCCAGCAGCTTATCGGTGGGAGGGGACCACACAGATACGCAGTATTTT.

Of note for this clonotype: Being one base from a much bigger clone, this may be a read error. This chain uses TRBV7-4 with TRBJ2-5; 8 positions match TRBD2. Germline values: CDR1 SGHVT, CDR2 SQSDAQ. The CDR3 totals 14 residues. This CDR3 reads CASSGNTRGETQHF. In DNA form, the CDR3 reads TGTGCCAGTAGCGGGAACACCCGCGGGGAGACCCAGCACTTC.

The V call is TRBV20-1, the J call TRBJ2-4; no definite D call. Trimming left V 1 base short and J 9 bases short, with 10 bases between. The CDR3 has 12 amino acids. Germline V gives CDR1 DFQATT, CDR2 SNEGSKA (reference sequence). The CDR3 loop is CSARVESLIQYF. The CDR3 DNA reads TGCAGTGCTAGAGTGGAGTCTCTCATTCAGTACTTC.

A word on this clonotype: With a much larger clone just one base away, this may be a read error. The rearrangement uses TRBV6-5 and TRBJ2-3; D may be TRBD1 (5 bases). This CDR3 region has 18 residues. The germline V gene has CDR1 MNHEY and CDR2 SVGAGI. Here the CDR3 reads CATSYSAGYQSPTDTQYF. As DNA, the CDR3 is TGTGCCACCAGTTACTCGGCAGGGTACCAGAGCCCCACAGATACGCAGTATTTT.

The chain uses TRBV29-1 and TRBJ2-1; TRBD2 matches 10 bases. The CDR3 covers 14 residues. V was clipped by 1 base and J by 6 bases; unmatched bases: 3. Germline V gene data show CDR1 as SQVTM and CDR2 as ANQGSEA. For the CDR3, the DNA is TGCAGCGTTGAAGTGTGGACTAGCGGCAATGAGCAGTTCTTC. It translates to CSVEVWTSGNEQFF.

This clonotype was observed many times. The chain uses TRBV6-4 and TRBJ2-3, with no clear D. V gave up 0 bases and J gave up 7 bases, with 2 bases separating them. The germline V gene encodes CDR1 MRHNA and CDR2 SNTAGT. The CDR3 is 11 amino acids. The CDR3 coding sequence is TGTGCCAGCAGTGACTCAAATACGCAGTATTTT. It codes for CASSDSNTQYF.

The table lists this clonotype with many counts. The V gene is TRBV7-9, the J gene TRBJ2-5; D unresolved. In germline, CDR1 is SEHNR, CDR2 FQNEAQ (reference sequence). The CDR3 runs to 10 residues. Trimming removed 1 base from V and 6 bases from J, with 0 bases in between. The CDR3 sequence is CASSLETQYF. CDR3 DNA: TGTGCCAGCAGCTTAGAGACCCAGTACTTC.

The rearrangement links TRBV2 to TRBJ2-2; 7 bases align to TRBD1. CDR3 length equals 16 residues. The germline CDR1 and CDR2 sequences are SNHLY and FYNNEI. V lost 6 bases, J lost 5 bases, and 12 bases stayed unmatched. CDR3 sequence reads: CASRLQGWDPTGELFF. In DNA form, the CDR3 reads TGTGCCAGCAGGTTACAGGGGTGGGATCCGACCGGGGAGCTGTTTTTT.

The DNA for the CDR3 is TGTGCCAGCACCGCACCCCGGGGGCGACTGAACACTGAAGCTTTCTTT. Translation gives CASTAPRGRLNTEAFF. The rearrangement joins TRBV6-2 or TRBV6-3 to TRBJ1-1; tentative D call: TRBD1 (6 bases). V lost 7 bases and J 0 bases, leaving 18 bases between the germline ends. Per germline, CDR1 MNHEY and CDR2 SVGEGT. This CDR3 has 16 residues.

This clonotype was observed at least ten times. The rearrangement links TRBV7-8 to TRBJ2-1; 8 bases map to TRBD2. The CDR3 loop spans 16 amino acids. The ends lost 7 bases at V and 6 bases at J; junction bases unmatched: 14. Looked up from germline, CDR1 is SGHVS and CDR2 is FQNEAQ. CDR3 in amino acids: CASILAGLAGTNEQFF. The CDR3 DNA reads as TGTGCCAGCATCCTCGCCGGTTTAGCGGGAACCAATGAGCAGTTCTTC.

Notes on this clonotype: A read error may account for a junction end that differs from germline. The V and J genes are TRBV4-2 and TRBJ2-7; D is unclear. Germline values: CDR1 LGHNA, CDR2 YNFKEQ. The CDR3 loop spans 14 amino acids. The chain's CDR3 is CASSQDNQVYKQYF. The CDR3 DNA reads TGTGCCAGCAGCCAAGATAACCAGGTCTACAAGCAGTACTTC.

The rearrangement joins TRBV4-3 to TRBJ1-1; 10 bases match TRBD1. Looked up from germline, CDR1 is LGHNA and CDR2 is YSLEER. Trimming took 0 bases from V and 4 from J; bases not matched to a gene: 5. The CDR3 runs 16 residues. CDR3 amino acids: CASSQDRGTGATEAFF. CDR3 in DNA: TGCGCCAGCAGCCAAGATAGGGGGACAGGGGCCACTGAAGCTTTCTTT.

The chain employs TRBV29-1 and TRBJ2-7; 7 nucleotides line up with TRBD1. With V trimmed by 7 bases and J by 2 bases, 5 bases remained unmatched. Germline assignment: CDR1 SQVTM and CDR2 ANQGSEA. The CDR3 consists of 12 residues. The CDR3 sequence: CSAGGQAYEQYF. The DNA of the CDR3 is TGCAGCGCCGGTGGACAGGCCTACGAGCAGTACTTC.

The chain recombines TRBV28 with TRBJ2-3; 14 bases are a match to TRBD2. The germline V gene encodes CDR1 MDHEN and CDR2 SYDVKM. Trimming took 6 bases from V and 6 from J; bases not matched to a gene: 11. The CDR3 runs to 17 residues. CDR3 sequence reads: CASSPEGLAGVWDTQYF. CDR3 nucleotides: TGTGCCAGCAGCCCCGAGGGACTAGCGGGGGTCTGGGATACGCAGTATTTT. Using reference TRBV28 and TRBJ2-3 for the parts outside the CDR3, the full variable domain is DVKVTQSSRYLVKRTGEKVFLECVQDMDHENMFWYRQDPGLGLRLIYFSYDVKMKEKGDIPEGYSVSREKKERFSLILESASTNQTSMYLCASSPEGLAGVWDTQYFGPGTRLTVL.

The chain recombines TRBV18 with TRBJ2-3; 9 bases align to TRBD1. There are 17 residues in the CDR3. Germline V gene lookup returns CDR1 KGHSH and CDR2 LQKENI. V gave up 3 bases and J gave up 5 bases; unmatched junction bases: 12. The CDR3 bases are TGTGCCAGCTCACCTGCAGAGAGACAGGGGGAATTAGATACGCAGTATTTT. It translates to CASSPAERQGELDTQYF.

This clonotype was picked up many times. In DNA, the CDR3 is TGTGCCAGCAGATCGAGCCTGAGCTCCTACAATGAGCAGTTCTTC. Protein: CASRSSLSSYNEQFF. This sequence joins TRBV27 and TRBJ2-1; unclear D gene. This CDR3 contains 15 residues. CDR1 MNHEY and CDR2 SMNVEV come from the germline V gene (reference sequence). V was shortened by 6 bases and J by 0 bases, with 12 bases between the two germline ends.